Listed below are T cell receptor beta chains from one sample, sequenced in a study of human T cells and chemical hapten exposure. TCRdb processed the RACE reads anew with MiXCR; each CDR3 protein has one entry. This sample has approximately 160,000 distinct CDR3 sequences, with about a quarter found just once. The sample was whole blood, taken in connection with sensitization to the hapten diphenylcyclopropenone (DPC). The receptors come from a young woman with alopecia areata. Some clones in this sample may be carry-over from other donors' samples. Each CDR3 is given with its conserved first and last residue. D genes are given only for firm matches. The size field is filled for only some rows; it gives once, few, many or a size class.

V gene: TRBV7-9
D gene: -
J gene: TRBJ2-1
clone size: few
CDR3 protein: CASSLNGFSSYNEQFF
CDR3 DNA: TGTGCCAGCAGCCTTAATGGATTTAGCTCCTACAATGAGCAGTTCTTC

V gene: TRBV2
D gene: -
J gene: TRBJ2-2
clone size: -
CDR3 protein: CASEHEELFF
CDR3 DNA: TGTGCCAGCGAACACGAGGAGCTGTTTTTT

V gene: TRBV2
D gene: TRBD2
J gene: TRBJ2-1
clone size: few
CDR3 protein: CASRTSGTYNEQFF
CDR3 DNA: TGTGCCAGCCGGACTAGCGGAACCTACAATGAGCAGTTCTTC

V gene: TRBV7-8
D gene: -
J gene: TRBJ1-1
clone size: few
CDR3 protein: CASSIQILNTEAFF
CDR3 DNA: TGTGCCAGCAGCATACAGATACTGAACACTGAAGCTTTCTTT

V gene: TRBV9
D gene: -
J gene: TRBJ2-2
clone size: -
CDR3 protein: CASSIGWGPNTGELFF
CDR3 DNA: TGTGCCAGCAGCATAGGATGGGGGCCGAACACCGGGGAGCTGTTTTTT

V gene: TRBV6-4
D gene: -
J gene: TRBJ2-2
clone size: few
CDR3 protein: CASSAGNTGELFF
CDR3 DNA: TGTGCCAGCAGTGCGGGGAACACCGGGGAGCTGTTTTTT

V gene: TRBV10-3
D gene: -
J gene: TRBJ2-3
clone size: -
CDR3 protein: CATLGPRGGDTQYF
CDR3 DNA: TGTGCCACCCTCGGTCCCCGAGGAGGAGATACGCAGTATTTT

V gene: TRBV5-1
D gene: TRBD1
J gene: TRBJ2-5
clone size: -
CDR3 protein: CASSPGTDIGQETQYF
CDR3 DNA: TGCGCCAGCAGCCCCGGGACAGATATCGGACAAGAGACCCAGTACTTC

V gene: TRBV4-1
D gene: -
J gene: TRBJ2-1
clone size: -
CDR3 protein: CASRSRDNSYNEQFF
CDR3 DNA: TGCGCCAGCAGATCCCGGGACAACTCCTACAATGAGCAGTTCTTC

V gene: TRBV5-4
D gene: TRBD2
J gene: TRBJ2-3
clone size: many
CDR3 protein: CASSGLAGEVGDTQYF
CDR3 DNA: TGTGCCAGCAGCGGACTAGCGGGAGAAGTAGGAGATACGCAGTATTTT

V gene: TRBV4-3
D gene: -
J gene: TRBJ2-7
clone size: -
CDR3 protein: CASSQEVAGAGHGEQYF
CDR3 DNA: TGCGCCAGCAGCCAAGAGGTAGCAGGAGCGGGTCACGGCGAGCAGTACTTC

V gene: TRBV5-5
D gene: TRBD2
J gene: TRBJ2-5
clone size: -
CDR3 protein: CASSRSLAGAGETQYF
CDR3 DNA: TGTGCCAGCAGCCGTTCCCTAGCGGGGGCGGGAGAGACCCAGTACTTC

V gene: TRBV5-1
D gene: -
J gene: TRBJ2-7
clone size: -
CDR3 protein: CASGTGGASEQYF
CDR3 DNA: TGCGCCAGCGGCACAGGGGGGGCAAGCGAGCAGTACTTC

V gene: TRBV20-1
D gene: -
J gene: TRBJ2-3
clone size: -
CDR3 protein: CSASSGSTQYF
CDR3 DNA: TGCAGTGCTAGTTCGGGAAGTACGCAGTATTTT

V gene: TRBV4-1
D gene: TRBD2
J gene: TRBJ2-2
clone size: -
CDR3 protein: CASSQKPAGVDTGELFF
CDR3 DNA: TGCGCCAGCAGCCAAAAACCAGCGGGAGTAGACACCGGGGAGCTGTTTTTT

V gene: TRBV7-2
D gene: -
J gene: TRBJ2-5
clone size: many
CDR3 protein: CASRQGQWQTQYF
CDR3 DNA: TGTGCCAGCAGGCAGGGACAATGGCAGACCCAGTACTTC

V gene: TRBV30
D gene: -
J gene: TRBJ2-7
clone size: -
CDR3 protein: CAWSVEVEQYF
CDR3 DNA: TGTGCCTGGAGTGTTGAGGTCGAGCAGTACTTC